The rows below give T cell receptor beta chains drawn from one sample of a study of cytomegalovirus exposure and HLA in healthy donors. Assay used: immunoSEQ multiplex PCR; TCRdb lists only in-frame clones, some missing. The data show just over 65,000 clones, about 81% seen once. Sequencing input: PBMCs. Receptors were obtained from a human donor in good health. Each CDR3 is given with its conserved first and last residue. A D gene is named only where the DNA matches it firmly. Not every row has a clone size; where given, it reads once, few, many or a size class.

v_call: TRBV6-1; clone_size: .; j_call: TRBJ1-2; d_call: TRBD1; cdr3_nt: TGTGCCAGCAGCCATACAGGGGACTATGGCTACACCTTC; cdr3_aa: CASSHTGDYGYTF
v_call: TRBV27; clone_size: .; j_call: TRBJ2-1; d_call: .; cdr3_nt: TGTGCCAGCAGAAGGGGGTCTCGCTCCTACAATGAGCAGTTCTTC; cdr3_aa: CASRRGSRSYNEQFF
v_call: TRBV27; clone_size: .; j_call: TRBJ2-3; d_call: .; cdr3_nt: TGTGCCAGCAGTTTATCGGGCCCCCGTAACTTAGCGTCGAGCACAGATACGCAGTATTTT; cdr3_aa: CASSLSGPRNLASSTDTQYF
v_call: TRBV5-1; clone_size: .; j_call: TRBJ2-2; d_call: .; cdr3_nt: TGCGCCAGCAGCCCCCGGGACACCGGGGAGCTGTTTTTT; cdr3_aa: CASSPRDTGELFF
v_call: TRBV7-2; clone_size: .; j_call: TRBJ1-6; d_call: TRBD1; cdr3_nt: TGTGCCAGCAGGGGAACGACAGGGGGCAATTCACCCCTCCACTTT; cdr3_aa: CASRGTTGGNSPLHF
v_call: TRBV19; clone_size: few; j_call: TRBJ1-1; d_call: TRBD1; cdr3_nt: TGTGCCAGTAGTCCAAGACAGGGGGCCCTGAACACTGAAGCTTTCTTT; cdr3_aa: CASSPRQGALNTEAFF
v_call: TRBV30; clone_size: .; j_call: TRBJ1-2; d_call: TRBD1; cdr3_nt: TGTGCCTGGAGTGTTGGACAGGGGAAGGGCTACACCTTC; cdr3_aa: CAWSVGQGKGYTF
v_call: TRBV5-1; clone_size: .; j_call: TRBJ1-2; d_call: .; cdr3_nt: TGCGCCAGCAGCTTAGAATCCAGGGTCGACGGCTACACCTTC; cdr3_aa: CASSLESRVDGYTF
v_call: TRBV19; clone_size: .; j_call: TRBJ1-5; d_call: .; cdr3_nt: TGTGCCAGTAGTATAGATGGGGGCTATCAGCCCCAGCATTTT; cdr3_aa: CASSIDGGYQPQHF
v_call: TRBV12-5; clone_size: .; j_call: TRBJ1-2; d_call: TRBD1; cdr3_nt: TGTGCTAGTGGTTTCGGGACAGGGGACGGCTACACCTTC; cdr3_aa: CASGFGTGDGYTF
v_call: TRBV7-2; clone_size: .; j_call: TRBJ2-7; d_call: TRBD2; cdr3_nt: TGTGCCAGCAGCTGGGTCGGGACTAGCGGTGTCACAACCTCCTACGAGCAGTACTTC; cdr3_aa: CASSWVGTSGVTTSYEQYF
v_call: TRBV19; clone_size: once; j_call: TRBJ2-6; d_call: .; cdr3_nt: TGTGCCAGTAGTAAGAGGGACTCCGGGGCCAACGTCCTGACTTTC; cdr3_aa: CASSKRDSGANVLTF
v_call: TRBV5-1; clone_size: .; j_call: TRBJ1-6; d_call: .; cdr3_nt: TGCGCCAGCAGCTTAAGGGGGAGCTCCTATAATTCACCCCTCCACTTT; cdr3_aa: CASSLRGSSYNSPLHF
v_call: TRBV5-1; clone_size: .; j_call: TRBJ2-7; d_call: TRBD2; cdr3_nt: TGCGCCAGCAGCTTAGGGGCTAGCGGTGATGAGCAGTACTTC; cdr3_aa: CASSLGASGDEQYF
v_call: TRBV5-4; clone_size: .; j_call: TRBJ2-5; d_call: TRBD2; cdr3_nt: TGTGCCAGCAGCTTGACTAGCGGCCGGAGGGAGACCCAGTACTTC; cdr3_aa: CASSLTSGRRETQYF
v_call: TRBV15; clone_size: .; j_call: TRBJ1-2; d_call: .; cdr3_nt: TGTGCCACCAGCAGAGATATCGGACTTAACTATGGCTACACCTTC; cdr3_aa: CATSRDIGLNYGYTF
v_call: TRBV30; clone_size: once; j_call: TRBJ2-7; d_call: TRBD1; cdr3_nt: TGTGCCTGGAGTGTCGGCGGGACAGGGGACTTC; cdr3_aa: CAWSVGGTGDF
v_call: TRBV7-2; clone_size: .; j_call: TRBJ1-6; d_call: .; cdr3_nt: TGTGCCAGCAGCTTACAGGACTCGAATTCACCCCTCCACTTT; cdr3_aa: CASSLQDSNSPLHF
v_call: TRBV12-5; clone_size: .; j_call: TRBJ2-7; d_call: .; cdr3_nt: TGTGCTAGTGGACCTTCCGGGACACCCGCTTACGAGCAGTACTTC; cdr3_aa: CASGPSGTPAYEQYF
v_call: TRBV6-1; clone_size: .; j_call: TRBJ1-4; d_call: TRBD1; cdr3_nt: TGTGCCAGCAGTTGGACAGGGGGCGGAAAACTGTTTTTT; cdr3_aa: CASSWTGGGKLFF
v_call: TRBV6-5; clone_size: few; j_call: TRBJ2-7; d_call: TRBD1; cdr3_nt: TGTGCCAGCAGTTACGGGGACAGAGGAGAGCAGTACTTC; cdr3_aa: CASSYGDRGEQYF
v_call: TRBV14; clone_size: .; j_call: TRBJ1-2; d_call: .; cdr3_nt: TGTGCCAGCAGCCAAGTTTCGAGGAACTACACCTTC; cdr3_aa: CASSQVSRNYTF
v_call: TRBV28; clone_size: .; j_call: TRBJ1-1; d_call: TRBD1; cdr3_nt: TGTGCCAGCAGTATACAGGGGTCCCCACCTGAAGCTTTCTTT; cdr3_aa: CASSIQGSPPEAFF
v_call: TRBV12-5; clone_size: .; j_call: TRBJ1-1; d_call: TRBD1; cdr3_nt: TGTGCTAGTGGGTCGACAGGGGAGGTGAACACTGAAGCTTTCTTT; cdr3_aa: CASGSTGEVNTEAFF
v_call: TRBV2; clone_size: .; j_call: TRBJ1-2; d_call: TRBD1; cdr3_nt: TGTGCCAGCAGAAAGCCGGACAGGGGGGAGTGTGGCTACACCTTC; cdr3_aa: CASRKPDRGECGYTF
v_call: TRBV10-3; clone_size: .; j_call: TRBJ2-1; d_call: .; cdr3_nt: TGTGCCATCAGACCCCTGGCGGGGGCACCCGGTGAGCAGTTCTTC; cdr3_aa: CAIRPLAGAPGEQFF
v_call: TRBV9; clone_size: .; j_call: TRBJ1-1; d_call: .; cdr3_nt: TGTGCCAGCAGCGTAGCTACGGGGGGCAATGAAGCTTTCTTT; cdr3_aa: CASSVATGGNEAFF
v_call: TRBV9; clone_size: .; j_call: TRBJ1-4; d_call: .; cdr3_nt: TGTGCCAGCAGCGTAGCGGCTGGGAGGGAAGAAAAACTGTTTTTT; cdr3_aa: CASSVAAGREEKLFF
v_call: TRBV29-1; clone_size: .; j_call: TRBJ2-3; d_call: .; cdr3_nt: TGCAGCGTTCAGCAGGGCACAGATACGCAGTATTTT; cdr3_aa: CSVQQGTDTQYF
v_call: TRBV7-6; clone_size: once; j_call: TRBJ1-2; d_call: TRBD1; cdr3_nt: TGTGCCAGCAGCCCTCGACAGGGCTTATATGGCTACACCTTC; cdr3_aa: CASSPRQGLYGYTF
v_call: TRBV30; clone_size: .; j_call: TRBJ2-3; d_call: .; cdr3_nt: TGTGCCTGGAGTGCCCTCCGGGTCGCAGATACGCAGTATTTT; cdr3_aa: CAWSALRVADTQYF
v_call: TRBV11-2; clone_size: .; j_call: TRBJ2-5; d_call: TRBD2; cdr3_nt: TGTGCCAGCAGCTTAGACGGGGGGGCCAAGGAGACCCAGTACTTC; cdr3_aa: CASSLDGGAKETQYF
v_call: TRBV5-1; clone_size: .; j_call: TRBJ1-4; d_call: TRBD1; cdr3_nt: TGCGCCAGCAGCTCGACAGGGCTAAATGAAAAACTGTTTTTT; cdr3_aa: CASSSTGLNEKLFF
v_call: TRBV6-1; clone_size: .; j_call: TRBJ1-2; d_call: .; cdr3_nt: TGTGCCAGCAGTCTTCACAGGGCCGACTATGGCTACACCTTC; cdr3_aa: CASSLHRADYGYTF
v_call: TRBV11-3; clone_size: .; j_call: TRBJ2-7; d_call: TRBD1; cdr3_nt: TGTGCCAGCAGCTCGGACAGGGGAAGTCACGAGCAGTACTTC; cdr3_aa: CASSSDRGSHEQYF
v_call: TRBV19; clone_size: .; j_call: TRBJ1-3; d_call: .; cdr3_nt: TGTGCCAGTAGTATTACAGGAAACACCATATATTTT; cdr3_aa: CASSITGNTIYF
v_call: TRBV4-1; clone_size: .; j_call: TRBJ2-1; d_call: TRBD2; cdr3_nt: TGCGCCAGCAGCCCCCGTGGGAGCGGGGGGGTCTCCTACAATGAGCAGTTCTTC; cdr3_aa: CASSPRGSGGVSYNEQFF
v_call: TRBV5-6; clone_size: few; j_call: TRBJ1-6; d_call: .; cdr3_nt: TGTGCCAGCAGCTTGGCAGATTATTCACCCCTCCACTTT; cdr3_aa: CASSLADYSPLHF
v_call: TRBV4-1; clone_size: .; j_call: TRBJ1-2; d_call: TRBD1; cdr3_nt: TGCGCCAGCAGCCAAGTAGCTCAGGGGGTTGGTGGCTACACCTTC; cdr3_aa: CASSQVAQGVGGYTF
v_call: TRBV5-6; clone_size: .; j_call: TRBJ1-1; d_call: .; cdr3_nt: TGTGCCAGCAGCTTGGAAGGCAGGGTTACCACTGAAGCTTTCTTT; cdr3_aa: CASSLEGRVTTEAFF
v_call: TRBV6-5; clone_size: .; j_call: TRBJ1-1; d_call: TRBD1; cdr3_nt: TGTGCCAGCAGTTTCACAACAGGGGGGAACACTGAAGCTTTCTTT; cdr3_aa: CASSFTTGGNTEAFF
v_call: TRBV6-6; clone_size: .; j_call: TRBJ1-1; d_call: TRBD1; cdr3_nt: TGTGCCAGCAGAACAGGGGGAATGAACACTGAAGCTTTCTTT; cdr3_aa: CASRTGGMNTEAFF
v_call: TRBV7-8; clone_size: .; j_call: TRBJ1-2; d_call: TRBD1; cdr3_nt: TGTGCCAGCAGCCCGTCGGGACAGGGTATTTGGGGCTACACCTTC; cdr3_aa: CASSPSGQGIWGYTF
v_call: TRBV19; clone_size: .; j_call: TRBJ2-7; d_call: .; cdr3_nt: TGTGCCAGTAGGGGGGGCGAGCAGTACTTC; cdr3_aa: CASRGGEQYF
v_call: TRBV18; clone_size: .; j_call: TRBJ2-5; d_call: .; cdr3_nt: TGTGCCAGCTCACCACAGGGGGTGGAGACCCAGTACTTC; cdr3_aa: CASSPQGVETQYF
v_call: TRBV5-1; clone_size: .; j_call: TRBJ1-6; d_call: .; cdr3_nt: TGCGCCAGCAGCTTGGTTCAGGGGACCAATTCACCCCTCCACTTT; cdr3_aa: CASSLVQGTNSPLHF
v_call: TRBV6-5; clone_size: .; j_call: TRBJ2-3; d_call: .; cdr3_nt: TGTGCCAGCTCTAGCACAGATACGCAGTATTTT; cdr3_aa: CASSSTDTQYF
v_call: TRBV7-9; clone_size: .; j_call: TRBJ2-1; d_call: .; cdr3_nt: TGTGCCAGCAGCTTAACGGGGGACTCCTACAATGAGCAGTTCTTC; cdr3_aa: CASSLTGDSYNEQFF
v_call: TRBV5-1; clone_size: .; j_call: TRBJ1-2; d_call: .; cdr3_nt: TGCGCCAGCAGCTTGGGGCAGAACTATGGCTACACCTTC; cdr3_aa: CASSLGQNYGYTF
v_call: TRBV19; clone_size: .; j_call: TRBJ1-6; d_call: TRBD1; cdr3_nt: TGTGCCAGTAGTAGCCGACAGGGGGCGCGGAATTCACCCCTCCACTTT; cdr3_aa: CASSSRQGARNSPLHF
v_call: TRBV7-9; clone_size: .; j_call: TRBJ2-7; d_call: .; cdr3_nt: TGTGCCAGCAGCTTAGGTCGGGATGGACGGCAGTACTTC; cdr3_aa: CASSLGRDGRQYF
v_call: TRBV30; clone_size: .; j_call: TRBJ1-2; d_call: .; cdr3_nt: TGTGCCTGGAGTGGGACAGTGGTTTCCTATGGCTACACCTTC; cdr3_aa: CAWSGTVVSYGYTF
v_call: TRBV9; clone_size: few; j_call: TRBJ2-7; d_call: TRBD2; cdr3_nt: TGTGCCAGCAGCGTTTCGGGCGGGGGGTCCGACGAGCAGTACTTC; cdr3_aa: CASSVSGGGSDEQYF
v_call: TRBV6-1; clone_size: .; j_call: TRBJ2-4; d_call: .; cdr3_nt: TGTGCCAGCAGGACCAGGGCGGGGAGCTTC; cdr3_aa: CASRTRAGSF
v_call: TRBV27; clone_size: .; j_call: TRBJ2-4; d_call: .; cdr3_nt: TGTGCTAATTGGGGCGCCAAAAACATTCAGTACTTC; cdr3_aa: CANWGAKNIQYF
v_call: TRBV9; clone_size: .; j_call: TRBJ1-2; d_call: TRBD1; cdr3_nt: TGTGCCAGCAGCGCCGGGACAGGGGTGCATGGCTACACCTTC; cdr3_aa: CASSAGTGVHGYTF
v_call: TRBV7-9; clone_size: .; j_call: TRBJ2-5; d_call: .; cdr3_nt: TGTTCCAGCAGCTTAACAGACCAAGAGACCCAGTACTTC; cdr3_aa: CSSSLTDQETQYF